This T cell receptor (beta chain) originates from a study of blood T cells in healthy people across ages. Study background: When template switching was applied, about one barcoded beta molecule was captured per two T cells.

PCR was performed a second time for about 7 to 12 cycles using a sample-barcoded 5' primer and a J-beta primer mix. Each CDR3 protein is one row after TCRdb ran MiXCR on the 5' RACE reads. The table lists fewer than 900,000 distinct CDR3 sequences, around 46% of them singletons. There were at least 6 micrograms of total RNA extracted from every sample. This CDR3 spans 14 amino acids. With 9 bases removed from V and 0 bases from J, the gap between germline ends came to 13 bases. Germline V lookup: CDR1 MNHEY, CDR2 SMNVEV (reference sequence). The sequenced sample was blood. This chain links TRBV27 with TRBJ2-3; weak D call: TRBD2 (6 bases). This receptor was identified in a woman aged 55-70 years in good health. CDR3 sequence: CASSHSGSTDTQYF. In DNA, the CDR3 is TGTGCCAGTAGTCATAGCGGAAGCACAGATACGCAGTATTTT.